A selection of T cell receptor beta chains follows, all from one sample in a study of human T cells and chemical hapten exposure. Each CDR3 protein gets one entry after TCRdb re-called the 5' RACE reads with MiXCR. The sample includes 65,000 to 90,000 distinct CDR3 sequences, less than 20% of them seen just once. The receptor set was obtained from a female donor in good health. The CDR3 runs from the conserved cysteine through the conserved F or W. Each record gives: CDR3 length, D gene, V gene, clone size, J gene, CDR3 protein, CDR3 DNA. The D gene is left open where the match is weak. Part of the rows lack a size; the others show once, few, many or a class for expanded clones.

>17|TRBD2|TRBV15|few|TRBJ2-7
CATSRDPASGLAYEQYF
TGTGCCACCAGCAGAGATCCGGCTAGCGGACTAGCCTACGAGCAGTACTTC
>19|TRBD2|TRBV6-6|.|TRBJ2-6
CASTDRGGVGGSGANVLTF
TGTGCCAGCACCGATCGGGGGGGTGTAGGTGGTTCTGGGGCCAACGTCCTGACTTTC
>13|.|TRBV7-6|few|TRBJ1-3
CASSESTGNTIYF
TGTGCCAGCAGCGAGAGTACTGGAAACACCATATATTTT
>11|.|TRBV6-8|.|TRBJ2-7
CARNPGNEQYF
TGTGCCCGAAACCCCGGGAACGAGCAGTACTTC
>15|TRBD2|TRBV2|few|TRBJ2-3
CASRKLAGATDTQYF
TGTGCCAGCAGGAAACTAGCGGGGGCCACAGATACGCAGTATTTT
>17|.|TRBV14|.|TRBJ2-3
CASSHPDSYLGTDKQYF
TGTGCCAGCAGCCACCCGGACTCATACTTGGGCACAGATAAGCAGTATTTT
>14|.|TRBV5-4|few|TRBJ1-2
CASSLDGTSYGYTF
TGTGCCAGCAGCTTGGATGGGACATCTTATGGCTACACCTTC
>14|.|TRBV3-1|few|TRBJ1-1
CASSQISGGTEAFF
TGTGCCAGCAGCCAAATCTCCGGGGGCACTGAAGCTTTCTTT
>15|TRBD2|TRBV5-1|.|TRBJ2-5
CASSYTSGNQETQYF
TGCGCCAGCAGCTATACTAGCGGGAACCAAGAGACCCAGTACTTC
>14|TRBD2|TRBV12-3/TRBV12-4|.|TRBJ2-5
CASSESGGEETQYF
TGTGCCAGCAGTGAATCCGGGGGGGAAGAGACCCAGTACTTC
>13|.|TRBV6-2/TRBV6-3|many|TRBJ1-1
CASSYIGGTEAFF
TGTGCCAGCAGTTACATTGGGGGCACTGAAGCTTTCTTT
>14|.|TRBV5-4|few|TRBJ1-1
CASRSDGSNTEAFF
TGTGCCAGCAGGTCGGACGGATCGAACACTGAAGCTTTCTTT
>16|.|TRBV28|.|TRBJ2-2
CASSITGPADTGELFF
TGTGCCAGCAGTATCACGGGACCCGCAGACACCGGGGAGCTGTTTTTT
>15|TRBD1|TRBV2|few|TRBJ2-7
CASSEGTGGVYEQYF
TGTGCCAGCAGTGAGGGGACAGGGGGCGTCTACGAGCAGTACTTC
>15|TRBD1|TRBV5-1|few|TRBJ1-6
CASSGGQANNSPLHF
TGCGCCAGCAGCGGGGGACAGGCGAATAATTCACCCCTCCACTTT
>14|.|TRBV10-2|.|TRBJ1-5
CASSEVLLREPQHF
TGCGCCAGCAGTGAGGTATTGCTCAGGGAGCCCCAGCATTTT
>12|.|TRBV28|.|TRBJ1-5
CASTLGIQPQHF
TGTGCCAGCACCTTAGGGATACAGCCCCAGCATTTT
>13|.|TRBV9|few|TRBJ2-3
CASRPAGADTQYF
TGTGCCAGCAGACCGGCAGGGGCAGATACGCAGTATTTT
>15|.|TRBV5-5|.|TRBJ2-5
CASSWNTGYQETQYF
TGTGCCAGCAGCTGGAACACGGGGTACCAAGAGACCCAGTACTTC
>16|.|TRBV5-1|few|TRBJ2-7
CASSPWTGTPTYEQYF
TGCGCCAGCAGCCCCTGGACGGGAACCCCTACCTACGAGCAGTACTTC
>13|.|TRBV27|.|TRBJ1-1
CASSPTGATEAFF
TGTGCCAGCAGCCCGACCGGGGCCACTGAAGCTTTCTTT
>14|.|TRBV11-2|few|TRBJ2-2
CASSLGTNTGELFF
TGTGCCAGCAGCTTAGGGACGAACACCGGGGAGCTGTTTTTT
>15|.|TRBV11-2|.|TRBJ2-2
CASSLRAGAPGELFF
TGTGCCAGCAGCTTACGGGCGGGGGCCCCCGGGGAGCTGTTTTTT
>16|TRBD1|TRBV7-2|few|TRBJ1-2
CASSLAQDRGHYGYTF
TGTGCCAGCAGCTTAGCCCAGGACAGGGGGCACTATGGCTACACCTTC
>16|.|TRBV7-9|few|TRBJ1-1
CASSLALIPLNTEAFF
TGTGCCAGCAGCTTAGCGCTTATTCCGTTGAACACTGAAGCTTTCTTT
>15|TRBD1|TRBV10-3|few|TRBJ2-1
CAISLDRGTYNEQFF
TGTGCCATCAGTCTTGACAGGGGGACCTACAATGAGCAGTTCTTC
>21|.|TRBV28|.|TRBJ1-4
CASSFPVTVQFPRSTNEKLFF
TGTGCCAGCAGTTTCCCCGTCACCGTTCAGTTCCCGCGCTCAACTAATGAAAAACTGTTTTTT
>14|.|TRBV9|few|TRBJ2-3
CASTQAWATDTQYF
TGTGCCAGCACCCAAGCATGGGCCACAGATACGCAGTATTTT
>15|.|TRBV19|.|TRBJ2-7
CASSLTGTNYYEQYF
TGTGCCAGTAGTCTTACAGGGACGAACTACTACGAGCAGTACTTC
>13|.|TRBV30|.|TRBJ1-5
CAWSLGGGGPQHF
TGTGCCTGGAGTTTGGGGGGGGGTGGGCCCCAGCATTTT